The clone carrying this T cell receptor beta chain was found many times. Using RNA transcripts as the source, TCR beta CDR3 regions were amplified. Using the HTBI primer set, a first-round RT-PCR was run on the TCR CDR3. TCRdb re-called the multiplex PCR reads through MiXCR, storing one row per CDR3 protein. The profile covers about 610,000 distinct CDR3 sequences, with roughly 14% appearing a single time and around 4.5% taken by the ten largest. This sample is part of a study of T cells in Graves' hyperthyroidism and ophthalmopathy. The CDR3 runs to 14 residues. The germline CDR1 and CDR2 sequences are KGHSH and LQKENI. V lost 0 bases and J 4 bases, leaving 9 bases between the germline ends.

This sequence was found in a woman aged 35 to 49 with Graves' ophthalmopathy. Sequencing was performed on blood. The genes are TRBV18 and TRBJ1-2; D is possibly TRBD1 (5 bases). The CDR3 spells CASSPPGGIYGYTF. DNA of the CDR3: TGTGCCAGCTCACCACCGGGGGGGATCTATGGCTACACCTTC.